The subject of this entry is one TCR beta chain. Other nucleotide sequences in the sample specify the same CDR3. The data stem from a study of shared clonotypes between healthy human individuals. Trimming took off 0 bases at V and 2 bases at J, with 6 bases between the two ends. The CDR3 has 15 residues. Germline V lookup: CDR1 SGHRS, CDR2 YFSETQ. Only in-frame clones appear in the TCRdb table, and some are missing; sequencing was by immunoSEQ multiplex PCR. The data contain hundreds of thousands of clones, 70% to 80% of them singletons. The V gene is TRBV5-1, the J gene TRBJ2-6; a possible D gene is TRBD2 (5 bases). The sequencing input was PBMCs. The sequence was obtained from a woman aged 35 to 49 in good health. Some clones in this sample may be carry-over from other donors' samples. The CDR3 sequence is CASSLEGAGANVLTF. DNA of the CDR3: TGCGCCAGCAGCTTGGAGGGAGCTGGGGCCAACGTCCTGACTTTC.